This T cell receptor (beta chain) was observed in a study of shared clonotypes between healthy human individuals. Study-level points and caveats: Sampling covered blood only; tissue repertoires likely differ. Enrolling few donors narrowed the genetic and exposure-history diversity that was represented. Sharing across four donors was highest in naive CD4 (roughly 5%) and lowest in memory CD8 (around 0.4%).

Comments on this clone: No antigen is known for it.

Genomic DNA per cell subset filled all wells of several immunoSEQ plates. This table comes from immunoSEQ multiplex PCR, and its TCRdb copy is limited to in-frame clones, with some not included. The table records almost 750,000 clones, over 55% of them present only once. The ends lost 4 bases at V and 5 bases at J; junction bases unmatched: 11. Germline CDR1 and CDR2: MNHEY and SVGAGI. The length of the CDR3 is 15 residues. The rearrangement links TRBV6-5 to TRBJ2-7; the match to TRBD2 covers 7 bases. The TCR comes from a woman aged 25 to 39 in good health. Sample: memory CD4+ T cells sorted from blood. The subset denotes: CD45RA-negative fraction. CDR3 protein: CASSSWGGSTNEQYF. The CDR3, as DNA: TGTGCCAGCAGTTCCTGGGGCGGGAGTACCAACGAGCAGTACTTC.